Detailed here is one T cell receptor (beta chain). As yet, its antigen is unknown. These data come from a study of regulatory T cells in long-lasting Graves disease. Study-wide findings and caveats: New patients shared about a thousand public clonotypes, fewer than the 2,500 to 3,500 shared by persistent patients.

Arm-PCR with iRepertoire HTBI primers amplified the CDR3 regions for these TCR beta libraries. TCRdb re-called the multiplex PCR reads through MiXCR, storing one row per CDR3 protein. In the table there are under 300,000 distinct CDR3 sequences, approximately 20% of which are singletons. Documented time point: newly diagnosed GD, antithyroid drugs for less than 3 months. Construction of the TCR library relied on RNA isolated from PBMCs. Separately, the same data were catalogued under a study of T cells in Graves' hyperthyroidism and ophthalmopathy.

The material sequenced was peripheral blood mononuclear cells (PBMCs), taken at new diagnosis, from a patient treated with antithyroid drugs. The TCR comes from a woman in her twenties or thirties with Graves disease.

The CDR3 protein is CASSGGPYGYTF. The CDR3, as DNA: TGTGCCAGCAGCGGAGGACCCTATGGCTACACCTTC. The chain is built from TRBV6-1 and TRBJ1-2; D not resolved. Trimming cost V 6 bases and J 4 bases, with 9 bases left between them. Germline CDR1 and CDR2: MNHNS and SASEGT. This CDR3 contains 12 residues.